The entry below gives a single T cell receptor (beta chain) sequence along with its context. Its antigen is not yet known. Base qualities are not provided; no much larger clone lies one nucleotide away. This entry belongs to a study of PD-L1 blockade in urothelial cancer (dated by TCRdb to about 2017). Describing the broader study: Therapy was started in about 2014 for all patients, and atezolizumab 1,200 mg was administered intravenously every 3 weeks. About nine tenths of the roughly 29 patients were identified as males with urothelial cancer of bladder origin, and a prior smoking history was reported by 18 of 29 patients. Patients had an ECOG performance status of 0 or 1 and had received between 0 and 3 prior chemotherapy regimens. Blood samples were analyzed 3 weeks after the start of treatment (second dose) and 6 weeks after the start of treatment. Blood samples yielded a median of about 150,000 T cells and tens of thousands of unique TCRs, with median clonality around 0.083. The study, an exploratory multi-omic analysis, examined somatic, immune and clinical correlates of response to PD-L1 blockade with atezolizumab in urothelial cancer. Pretreatment tumor samples, along with matched peripheral blood serially collected before and after atezolizumab treatment, were subjected to TCR sequencing. Progression-free survival longer than 6 months counted as durable clinical benefit, and TCR features were additionally tested against both progression-free and overall survival. In the same patients who had TCR sequencing, pretreatment tumors also underwent whole exome sequencing and RNA sequencing. Durable clinical benefit was achieved by nine patients and was not achieved by 20 patients. Pretreatment blood TCR-seq was available for about 27 patients, at least one posttreatment blood collection was obtained for about 24 patients, and tumor TCR-seq was available for about 24 patients. Broad study findings and their caveats: Small sample size (n ≈ 29) and many exploratory analyses mean the results are intended to be hypothesis-generating. Among patients with durable benefit, tumor-associated TCR clones showed greater expansion in peripheral blood 3 weeks after treatment started (n ≈ 23, p = 0.022). A pretreatment peripheral blood TCR clonality below the median was linked to improved progression-free and overall survival.

Synthetic TCR analog templates were spiked into each PCR so that absolute template abundance could be estimated from read counts. Using the immunoSEQ assay, TCRbeta CDR3 regions were amplified from genomic DNA with bias-controlled V and J gene primers. Sequencing of rearranged TCRbeta segments was performed at approximately 20X coverage. The study's processing was this. Sequencing errors were corrected by clustering, and CDR3s were annotated against IMGT so that V, D and J genes could be assigned. Only productive TCRbeta rearrangements were used in downstream analyses, excluding out-of-frame or stop-codon sequences. To compute clonality, Shannon entropy was normalized by the log of the number of unique productive sequences and then subtracted from one. Clones differing between time points or between blood and tumor were identified using Fisher's exact test with Benjamini-Hochberg correction, with an adjusted p below 0.01 applied as the threshold. The table was pulled from immuneACCESS by TCRdb, which kept in-frame rearrangements only. Such tables lose some clones; where checked, under half of the loss comes from unresolved V genes, and the rest has no known cause. That table is the source of V, J and clone size, and D and trimming were worked out from the DNA. For this sample the table gives some 97,000 clones, of which approximately 90% were detected only once. The biggest ten clones account for roughly 0.93% of the sample.

V is reduced by 1 base and J by 2 bases, leaving a spacing of 12 bases between them. Taken from the germline V gene, the CDR1 and CDR2 loops are SGHDT and YYEEEE. The CDR3 sequence holds 15 residues, the cysteine and phenylalanine included. This entry keeps only the CDR3 DNA: 45 bases, framed from base 1. A cohort of approximately 30 patients with locally advanced or metastatic urothelial carcinoma, treated at Memorial Sloan Kettering on a trial protocol, was included. Peripheral blood mononuclear cells were collected pretreatment and during treatment, at between 1 and 8 total time points per patient. The Qiagen DNeasy Blood extraction kit was used to purify genomic DNA from total PBMCs and tumor samples. Collected pretreatment and during treatment, PBMCs were isolated and stored as previously described.

This receptor chain uses TRBV5-6 and TRBJ1-1; TRBD1 might be the D gene, on 6 matching bases. This specimen was PBMCs, taken around atezolizumab (anti-PD-L1) treatment. This receptor was identified in a woman of 80 years or more with urothelial cancer. The sequence in DNA is TGTGCCAGCAGCTTGTTTGGACAGCAAAACACTGAAGCTTTCTTT. It codes for CASSLFGQQNTEAFF.